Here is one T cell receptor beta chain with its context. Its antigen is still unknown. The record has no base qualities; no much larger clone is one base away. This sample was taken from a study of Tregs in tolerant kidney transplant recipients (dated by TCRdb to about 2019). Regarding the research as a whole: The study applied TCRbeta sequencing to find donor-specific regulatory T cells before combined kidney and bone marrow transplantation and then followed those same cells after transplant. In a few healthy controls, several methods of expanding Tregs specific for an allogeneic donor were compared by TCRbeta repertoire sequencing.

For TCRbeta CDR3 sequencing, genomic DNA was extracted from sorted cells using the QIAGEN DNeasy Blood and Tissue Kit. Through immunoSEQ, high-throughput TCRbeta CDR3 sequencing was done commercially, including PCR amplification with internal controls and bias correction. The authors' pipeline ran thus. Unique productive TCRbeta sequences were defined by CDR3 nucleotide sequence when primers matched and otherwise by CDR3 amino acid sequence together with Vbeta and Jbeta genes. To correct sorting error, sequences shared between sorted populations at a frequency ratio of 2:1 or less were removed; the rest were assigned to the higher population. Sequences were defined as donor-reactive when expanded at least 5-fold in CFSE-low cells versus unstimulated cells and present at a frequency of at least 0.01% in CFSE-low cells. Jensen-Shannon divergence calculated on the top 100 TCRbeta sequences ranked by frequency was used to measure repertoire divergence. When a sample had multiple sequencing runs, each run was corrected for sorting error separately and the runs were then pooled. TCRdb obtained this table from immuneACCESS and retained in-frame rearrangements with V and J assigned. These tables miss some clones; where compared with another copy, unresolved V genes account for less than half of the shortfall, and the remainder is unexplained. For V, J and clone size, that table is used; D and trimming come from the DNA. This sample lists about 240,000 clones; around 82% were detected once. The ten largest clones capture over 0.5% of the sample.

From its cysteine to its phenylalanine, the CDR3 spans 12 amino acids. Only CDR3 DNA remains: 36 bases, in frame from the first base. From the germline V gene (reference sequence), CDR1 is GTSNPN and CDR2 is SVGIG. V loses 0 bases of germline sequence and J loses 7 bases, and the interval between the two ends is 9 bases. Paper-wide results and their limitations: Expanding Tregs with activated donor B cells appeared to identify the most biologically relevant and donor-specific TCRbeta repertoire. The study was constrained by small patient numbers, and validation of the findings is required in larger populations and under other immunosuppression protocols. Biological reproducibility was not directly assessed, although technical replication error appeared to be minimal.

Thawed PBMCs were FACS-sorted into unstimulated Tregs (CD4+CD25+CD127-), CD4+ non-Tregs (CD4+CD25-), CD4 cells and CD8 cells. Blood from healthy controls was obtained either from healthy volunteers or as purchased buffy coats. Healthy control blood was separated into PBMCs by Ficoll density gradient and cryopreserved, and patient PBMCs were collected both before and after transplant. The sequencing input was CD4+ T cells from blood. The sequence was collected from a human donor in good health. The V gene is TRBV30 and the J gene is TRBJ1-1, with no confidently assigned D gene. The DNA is TGTGCCTGGAGTGTACCGGTACTTGAAGCTTTCTTT. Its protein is CAWSVPVLEAFF.